Presented here are 26 T cell receptor beta chains from one specimen sequenced in a study of Graves' ophthalmopathy and Graves' hyperthyroidism. The authors amplified TCR beta CDR3 regions from RNA transcripts. Amplification began with first-round RT-PCR using HTBI primers, then second-round multiplex PCR was performed. TCRdb re-called the multiplex PCR reads through MiXCR, storing one row per CDR3 protein. The sample shows about 500,000 distinct CDR3 sequences, 35% to 40% of them seen only once. Sequencing used peripheral blood or thyroid tissue (not recorded which). Every receptor here comes from an adult man with Graves' hyperthyroidism.

This clonotype was seen ten or more times. The J gene is TRBJ1-6, the V gene TRBV12-3 or TRBV12-4; no reliable D call. The CDR3 covers 14 residues. The V gene lost 5 bases and the J gene lost 0 bases, with 5 bases spanning the gap. The CDR3 DNA reads TGTGCCAGCAGTCCGAGCTCCTATAATTCACCCCTCCACTTT. Protein: CASSPSSYNSPLHF.

In this sample, this clonotype turned up many times. The V call is TRBV24-1, the J call TRBJ1-2; TRBD1 might be the D (6 bases). Looked up from germline, CDR1 is KGHDR and CDR2 is SFDVKD. This CDR3 is 16 amino acids long. Trimming removed 4 bases from V and 0 bases from J, with 14 bases in between. CDR3 sequence: CATSDPAAGANYGYTF. The CDR3 coding sequence is TGTGCCACCAGTGACCCGGCCGCAGGGGCTAACTATGGCTACACCTTC.

The rearrangement uses TRBV10-3 and TRBJ2-5; D unclear. TRBJ2-7 matches the DNA end more closely, so the J call is doubtful. In germline, CDR1 is ENHRY, CDR2 SYGVKD. The CDR3 extends over 13 amino acids. The CDR3 spells CAISYSRPYEQYF. The DNA of the CDR3 is TGTGCCATCAGTTACTCTCGGCCCTACGAGCAGTACTTC.

This chain uses TRBV28 with TRBJ2-2, with D hard to call. This CDR3 is 12 amino acids long. CDR1 MDHEN and CDR2 SYDVKM come from the germline V gene. Deletions cut 6 bases from V and 4 bases from J, with 6 bases between. CDR3 sequence reads: CASRFFTGELFF. The DNA for the CDR3 is TGTGCCAGCAGGTTCTTCACCGGGGAGCTGTTTTTT.

The genes are TRBV7-6 and TRBJ2-2; TRBD2 agrees at 7 bases. This CDR3 comprises 15 residues. CDR1 and CDR2 (germline): SGHVS, FNYEAQ. V shed 4 bases, J shed 1 base, and the junction held 3 bases outside the gene matches. The DNA for the CDR3 is TGTGCCAGCAGCTCCGTAGCGGGGAACACCGGGGAGCTGTTTTTT. It yields the protein CASSSVAGNTGELFF.

For this clonotype: Relative to the germline gene, one junction end is altered; a read error may explain this. The chain uses TRBV6-2 or TRBV6-3 and TRBJ2-5; the D is unclear. Germline lookup yields CDR1 MNHEY and CDR2 SVGEGT. This CDR3 is 12 amino acids long. In nucleotides, the CDR3 is TGTACCAGCAGTTACTCGAAAGAGACCCAGTACTTC. Amino acid sequence: CTSSYSKETQYF.

CDR3 bases: TGTGCCAGCAGCTTAATTGGCGGCGAGCAGTTCTTC. Translation: CASSLIGGEQFF. This chain uses TRBV7-2 with TRBJ2-7; D is unclear. The end of the DNA aligns better with TRBJ2-1, so the J call may be wrong. Germline CDR1 SGHTA, CDR2 FQGNSA. The CDR3 has 12 amino acids.

V gene TRBV29-1 combines with J gene TRBJ2-7; 9 bases are a match to TRBD1. Trimming cost V 7 bases and J 6 bases; bases outside gene matches: 4. The CDR3 contains 11 residues. CDR1 and CDR2 from the germline V gene are SQVTM and ANQGSEA. The CDR3: CSEGTGSEQYF. DNA of the CDR3: TGCAGCGAGGGGACAGGGAGCGAGCAGTACTTC.

The chain uses TRBV14 and TRBJ2-5; no firm D call. Deletions cut 0 bases from V and 1 base from J, with 9 bases between. The CDR3 has 15 amino acids. Germline values: CDR1 SGHDN, CDR2 FVKESK. The CDR3 region is CASSQDLGFQETQYF. CDR3 bases: TGTGCCAGCAGCCAAGATTTGGGTTTCCAAGAGACCCAGTACTTC.

This chain uses TRBV10-3 with TRBJ2-1; D unclear. Between the trimmed V and J ends, which lost 4 bases and 7 bases, there was a span of 8 bases. This CDR3 is 12 amino acids long. CDR1 is ENHRY and CDR2 is SYGVKD in the germline V gene. The CDR3 nucleotides are TGTGCCATCAGTGGTTCTAGTAATGAGCAGTTCTTC. It specifies CAISGSSNEQFF.

About this clonotype itself: This may stem from a read error, because a much larger clone lies one nucleotide away. The CDR3 does not end in the conserved phenylalanine or tryptophan, so this is likely a read error. The J gene is TRBJ1-2, the V gene TRBV25-1, with TRBD1 matching 7 bases. CDR1 and CDR2 (germline): MGHDK, SYGVNS. The length of the CDR3 is 14 residues. The V segment lost 4 bases and the J segment 6 bases; nucleotides outside the gene matches: 8. For the CDR3, the DNA is TGTGCCAGCAGTGGGAGCACAGGGGTCCATGGCTACACCGTC. Residues: CASSGSTGVHGYTV.

This clonotype was observed many times. The chain employs TRBV20-1 and TRBJ2-7; 11 bases map to TRBD2. CDR1 DFQATT and CDR2 SNEGSKA come from the germline V gene (reference sequence). Trimming at V came to 1 base and at J to 6 bases, leaving 5 bases not matched to a gene. The CDR3 spans 14 residues. As DNA, the CDR3 is TGCAGTGCTAGAGTGCTAGCGGGAGGATCCGAGCAGTACTTC. Protein: CSARVLAGGSEQYF.

The chain uses TRBV7-8 and TRBJ2-7; tentatively, D is TRBD2 (6 bases). Germline V gene lookup returns CDR1 SGHVS and CDR2 FQNEAQ. Trimming removed 2 bases at V and 7 bases at J, with 15 bases between. The CDR3 is 14 residues long. CDR3 amino acids: CASSLSRGNNEQYF. CDR3 DNA sequence: TGTGCCAGCAGCTTATCGCGGGGTAACAATGAGCAGTACTTC.

Only a few counts were recorded for this clonotype. This chain connects TRBV19 to TRBJ2-5; D unresolved. The CDR3 is 14 amino acids. Trimming took off 9 bases at V and 2 bases at J, with 16 bases between the two ends. CDR1 is LNHDA and CDR2 is SQIVND in the germline V gene (reference sequence). CDR3 sequence: CASSTRHSQETQYF. CDR3 nucleotide sequence: TGTGCCAGCTCAACCCGACATTCTCAAGAGACCCAGTACTTC.

This clonotype was recorded a few times. The V call is TRBV5-6, the J call TRBJ1-1, with TRBD1 matching 8 bases. Germline V CDR1 and CDR2: SGHDT, YYEEEE. The CDR3 covers 16 residues. The junction had 10 bases not matched to a gene; V was cut back by 3 bases and J by 3 bases. Written as DNA, the CDR3 is TGTGCCAGCAGCTGGGGGGACAGGACGAGGGACACTGAAGCTTTCTTT. Amino acids: CASSWGDRTRDTEAFF.

J is TRBJ1-6 and V is TRBV12-3 or TRBV12-4, with TRBD1 as a possible D gene (6 bases). The CDR3 is 16 amino acids. Between the trimmed V and J ends, which lost 6 bases and 9 bases, there was a span of 21 bases. Here the CDR3 reads CASSLTGLFLSSPLHF. The CDR3 nucleotides are TGTGCCAGCAGCCTGACAGGTTTATTTTTGAGTTCACCCCTCCACTTT.

There are a few counts of this clonotype. The chain couples TRBV2 to TRBJ2-2, with D hard to call. The CDR3 runs 11 residues. In germline, CDR1 is SNHLY, CDR2 FYNNEI. V lost 8 bases to trimming and J lost 8 bases, with 9 bases between them. The CDR3 loop reads CASEPTGELFF. DNA of the CDR3: TGTGCCAGCGAGCCAACAGGGGAGCTGTTTTTT.

The sample holds many counts of this clonotype. The chain joins TRBV29-1 to TRBJ1-2; the D gene is possibly TRBD1 (5 bases). Germline lookup yields CDR1 SQVTM and CDR2 ANQGSEA. Deletions cut 5 bases from V and 8 bases from J, with 15 bases between. CDR3 length: 12 residues. CDR3 DNA sequence: TGCAGCGTTTGGGACCTTAGATACGGCTACACCTTC. Translating it yields CSVWDLRYGYTF.

On this clonotype: A clone one base away is much larger, so this may be a read error. The chain employs TRBV6-5 and TRBJ1-4; a possible D gene is TRBD1 (6 bases). Germline V gives CDR1 MNHEY, CDR2 SVGAGI. The CDR3 has 13 residues. Here the CDR3 DNA reads TGTGCCAGCAGGCGAGGGGGTGATGAAGAACTGTTTTTT. Its protein is CASRRGGDEELFF.

The table lists this clonotype with a few counts. The chain uses TRBV20-1 and TRBJ2-7; D tentatively reads TRBD1 or TRBD2 (6 bases each). The V end lost 1 base, the J end lost 4 bases, and 14 bases lay between the germline ends. The CDR3 is 14 residues long. Germline V lookup: CDR1 DFQATT, CDR2 SNEGSKA (reference sequence). The CDR3 DNA is TGCAGTGCTAGAGGTTCCGGGGGCGCTTACGAGCAGTACTTC. This gives the protein CSARGSGGAYEQYF.

This clonotype has more than one count but fewer than ten. A read error is possible here, since a much larger clone lies one base away. V is TRBV24-1 and J is TRBJ2-2; TRBD1 is a possible D gene (5 bases). The CDR3 spans 15 residues. Germline V lookup: CDR1 KGHDR, CDR2 SFDVKD. V lost 5 bases to trimming and J lost 3 bases, with 12 bases between them. The CDR3 here is CATSGMGQDTGELFF. CDR3 DNA: TGTGCCACCAGTGGTATGGGGCAGGACACCGGGGAGCTGTTTTTT.

On this clonotype itself: At one end, the junction sequence differs from germline, possibly due to a read error. The CDR3 is CASSFWITGGFEKLFF. CDR3 nucleotide sequence: TGTGCCAGCAGCTTTTGGATCACAGGGGGCTTTGAAAAACTGTTTTTT. The V gene is TRBV5-1, the J gene TRBJ1-4; 9 bases match TRBD1. The CDR3 is made up of 16 amino acids. Germline V lookup: CDR1 SGHRS, CDR2 YFSETQ.

A few counts support this clonotype. The chain couples TRBV5-4 to TRBJ1-2, with D hard to call. CDR3 size: 13 residues. Trimming left V 4 bases short and J 1 base short, with 8 bases between. Germline V lookup: CDR1 SGHNT, CDR2 YYREEE (reference sequence). The CDR3 DNA sequence: TGTGCCAGCAGCCCCGCGGTTAACTATGGCTACACCTTC. Translated: CASSPAVNYGYTF.

In this sample, this clonotype turned up many times. The chain couples TRBV7-2 to TRBJ2-7; D not certain. This CDR3 spans 14 amino acids. Between the trimmed V and J ends, which lost 3 bases and 5 bases, there was a span of 14 bases. The germline V gene encodes CDR1 SGHTA and CDR2 FQGNSA. The CDR3 here is CASSFLQPGNEQYF. CDR3 sequence (DNA): TGTGCCAGCAGCTTTCTTCAGCCCGGCAACGAGCAGTACTTC. Full variable domain (rest looked up from reference TRBV7-2 and TRBJ2-7): GAGVSQSPSNKVTEKGKDVELRCDPISGHTALYWYRQSLGQGLEFLIYFQGNSAPDKSGLPSDRFSAERTGGSVSTLTIQRTQQEDSAVYLCASSFLQPGNEQYFGPGTRLTVT.

This clonotype appeared many times. At one end, the junction sequence differs from germline, possibly due to a read error. The chain combines TRBV7-7 with TRBJ2-2; D possibly corresponds to TRBD2 (5 bases). The CDR3 loop spans 15 amino acids. Per the germline V gene, CDR1 is SSHAT and CDR2 is FNYEAQ (reference sequence). In DNA, the CDR3 is TGTGCTAGCAGCTTAGGACTCGCGAACACCGGGGAGCTGTTTTTT. It codes for CASSLGLANTGELFF. The full variable domain, in which reference TRBV7-7 and TRBJ2-2 provide the parts outside the CDR3, is GAGVSQSPRYKVTKRGQDVTLRCDPISSHATLYWYQQALGQGPEFLTYFNYEAQPDKSGLPSDRFSAERPEGSISTLTIQRTEQRDSAMYRCASSLGLANTGELFFGEGSRLTVL.

This clonotype was seen a single time. This rearrangement joins TRBV10-3 to TRBJ2-5; D may match TRBD1 or TRBD2 (5 bases each). V was trimmed by 4 bases and J by 4 bases, leaving 16 bases between them. The CDR3 runs 15 residues. Germline CDR1 reads ENHRY; CDR2 reads SYGVKD. The CDR3 protein is CAISGDLQVRETQYF. CDR3 nucleotides: TGTGCCATCAGTGGGGACCTACAGGTTAGAGAGACCCAGTACTTC.